Following are 8 T cell receptor beta chains from one sample sequenced in a study of T cell repertoires in cytomegalovirus infection (dated by TCRdb to about 2019). No cognate antigen is known for these TCRs. Sequencing was performed on an Illumina HiSeq 1500. Clones were called with MiXCR by TCRdb after fastp trimmed the public reads at Q25, and only in-frame beta chains were retained. Each CDR3 protein gets just one entry, which takes the most common genes and DNA from the rows behind it. The sample table lists around 570,000 distinct CDR3 sequences, 40% of them with a count of one. The top ten clonotypes cover more than 40% of the sample. The treatment or condition label for this specimen denotes: in vitro stimulation with specific CMV peptide epitopes to enrich CMV-specific T cells. This specimen was cultured PBMCs, taken from culture after CMV antigen stimulation. The receptors derive from a human donor in good health (CMV status not recorded). Some clones in this sample may be carry-over from other donors' samples.

The V and J genes are TRBV6-8 and TRBJ2-7, with D possibly being TRBD1 (5 bases). Germline values: CDR1 MNHGY, CDR2 SAAAGT. The CDR3 contains 14 residues. Deletions cut 7 bases from V and 2 bases from J, with 15 bases between. The CDR3 DNA reads as TGTGCCAGCAAACTGGGGCAGGACCCCTACGAGCAGTACTTC. Translated, it gives CASKLGQDPYEQYF.

The chain carries TRBV6-6 and TRBJ1-1; maybe TRBD1 (5 bases). The CDR3 is 16 amino acids. Germline V lookup: CDR1 MNHNY, CDR2 SVGAGI (reference sequence). Trimming left V 2 bases short and J 1 base short, with 14 bases between. CDR3 in DNA: TGTGCCAGCAGTTACCCGGCAGGGAGGGAGAACACTGAAGCTTTCTTT. Protein: CASSYPAGRENTEAFF.

The chain links TRBV19 to TRBJ1-2; possible D gene TRBD1, 5 bases. This CDR3 region has 14 residues. Per germline, CDR1 LNHDA and CDR2 SQIVND (reference sequence). The germline V and J ends were trimmed by 5 bases and 2 bases, with 12 bases remaining between them. CDR3 DNA sequence: TGTGCCAGTAGTTCTCACCGGGACAACTATGGCTACACCTTC. Translating it yields CASSSHRDNYGYTF.

The chain couples TRBV7-2 to TRBJ2-5; no definite D call. Trimming took 1 base from V and 4 from J, leaving 13 bases between them. This CDR3 is built from 15 residues. The germline gives CDR1 SGHTA, CDR2 FQGNSA. The CDR3 sequence is CASSLGLTLPETQYF. In DNA, the CDR3 is TGTGCCAGCAGCTTAGGGTTAACGTTGCCAGAGACCCAGTACTTC.

In its sample, this clonotype was seen once. Here the CDR3 DNA reads TGCGCCAGCAGCCCCACGTCGAGGGTTGGTCAGCCCCAGCATTTT. Residues: CASSPTSRVGQPQHF. The chain has TRBV4-1 and TRBJ1-5, with unresolved D. The CDR3 length is 15 residues. CDR1 and CDR2 from the germline V gene are MGHRA and YSYEKL. Trimming removed 4 bases at V and 6 bases at J, with 16 bases between.

This rearrangement joins TRBV6-1 to TRBJ2-4; a possible D gene is TRBD2 (6 bases). The CDR3 loop spans 16 amino acids. V was trimmed by 8 bases and J by 0 bases, leaving 17 bases between them. CDR1 is MNHNS and CDR2 is SASEGT in the germline V gene. As DNA, the CDR3 is TGTGCCAGCTCGCCGGGACTCTTGCTAGCCAAAAACATTCAGTACTTC. Translated: CASSPGLLLAKNIQYF.

The chain combines TRBV7-2 with TRBJ2-1; D ambiguous. There are 11 residues in the CDR3. Germline CDR1 is SGHTA and CDR2 is FQGNSA. V lost 3 bases and J lost 8, with 5 bases in between. CDR3 region: CASSFSHEQFF. The DNA of the CDR3 is TGTGCCAGCAGCTTTAGCCATGAGCAGTTCTTC.

The chain joins TRBV12-3 or TRBV12-4 to TRBJ2-2; TRBD2 matches 13 bases. Trimming took 7 bases from V and 6 from J; bases not matched to a gene: 8. The CDR3 is made up of 16 amino acids. DNA of the CDR3: TGTGCCAGCACCCCCAGACTAGCGGGAGGTTCCGGGGAGCTGTTTTTT. This translates into CASTPRLAGGSGELFF.